These 23 T cell receptor beta chains were sequenced from one sample in a study of blood T cells in healthy people across ages (dated by TCRdb to the mid-2010s). The library was built by means of 5' RACE. Sequencing was carried out with an Illumina HiSeq 2500. The second PCR ran for roughly 7 to 12 cycles and used a J-beta primer mix along with a sample-barcoded 5' primer. TCRdb trimmed the raw reads at Q25, called clones with MiXCR and kept productive beta chains. Rows matching on CDR3 protein sequence are summarized as one entry with the most common DNA and genes. For this sample the table gives 650,000 or so distinct CDR3 sequences, of which around 50% were detected only once. Less than 15% of the sample lies in the top ten. Input material: blood. The receptors stem from a woman of 80 years or more in good health.

The rearrangement links TRBV5-1 to TRBJ2-5; no clear D gene. Trimming removed 4 bases at V and 5 bases at J, with 12 bases between. Germline CDR1 reads SGHRS; CDR2 reads YFSETQ. The CDR3 runs 13 residues. The CDR3 sequence is CASSGQASETQYF. The CDR3 DNA sequence: TGCGCCAGCAGCGGCCAAGCGTCGGAGACCCAGTACTTC.

This clonotype was recorded once. With a much larger clone just one base away, this may be a read error. The chain is built from TRBV3-1 and TRBJ1-5, with a tentative D call TRBD1 (6 bases). Germline V CDR1 and CDR2: LGHDT, YNNKEL (reference sequence). V dropped 6 bases and J dropped 6 bases, with 12 bases sitting between them. The CDR3 contains 13 residues. In DNA, the CDR3 is TGTGCCAGCAGTATCACAGGGATTCAGCCCCAGCATTTT. Encoded protein: CASSITGIQPQHF.

This clonotype appeared once. The gene calls are TRBV9 and TRBJ2-4, with 9 positions matching TRBD1. The end of the DNA is better explained by TRBJ2-7, so the J call may be wrong. The CDR3 is 16 amino acids. Germline values: CDR1 SGDLS, CDR2 YYNGEE. CDR3 residues: CASSVAGWDRAYEQYF. Written as DNA, the CDR3 is TGTGCCAGCAGCGTAGCTGGATGGGACAGGGCCTACGAGCAGTACTTC.

CDR3 residues: CATHPGGVTGELFF. DNA for the CDR3: TGTGCCACCCACCCGGGAGGGGTCACCGGGGAGCTGTTTTTT. The chain uses TRBV12-3 or TRBV12-4 and TRBJ2-2; TRBD2 matches 8 bases. This CDR3 spans 14 amino acids. The trim removed 10 bases at V and 4 bases at J, leaving 8 bases unmatched.

V is TRBV29-1 and J is TRBJ2-3; unclear D gene. Germline V CDR1 and CDR2: SQVTM, ANQGSEA. The CDR3 has 12 residues. V was cut by 7 bases and J by 6 bases, with 14 bases left in between. This chain's CDR3 is CSAGRLADTQYF. In nucleotides, the CDR3 is TGCAGCGCGGGCCGACTCGCGGATACGCAGTATTTT.

In its sample, this clonotype was seen many times. The chain joins TRBV5-1 to TRBJ2-7, with TRBD1 matching 7 bases. The ends lost 6 bases at V and 2 bases at J; junction bases unmatched: 5. This CDR3 has 13 residues. The germline V gene encodes CDR1 SGHRS and CDR2 YFSETQ. Written as DNA, the CDR3 is TGCGCCAGCAAGAGACAGGGAGCCTACGAGCAGTACTTC. Its protein product is CASKRQGAYEQYF.

The rearrangement uses TRBV20-1 and TRBJ2-5; D gene unclear. CDR1 is DFQATT and CDR2 is SNEGSKA in the germline V gene (reference sequence). V lost 6 bases and J lost 7, with 15 bases in between. The CDR3 has 12 amino acids. The CDR3 loop is CSADVGLGTQYF. The CDR3 DNA reads as TGCAGTGCGGACGTGGGCTTAGGGACCCAGTACTTC.

The rearrangement links TRBV6-6 to TRBJ2-7; 9 positions match TRBD2. Germline assignment: CDR1 MNHNY and CDR2 SVGAGI (reference sequence). The CDR3 is 15 amino acids. The V segment lost 6 bases and the J segment 6 bases; nucleotides outside the gene matches: 12. CDR3 sequence: CASRESGTSTGEQYF. CDR3 coding DNA: TGTGCCAGCAGAGAATCCGGGACTAGCACAGGCGAGCAGTACTTC.

This clonotype turned up a few times. This chain connects TRBV24-1 to TRBJ2-1; D is possibly TRBD1 (6 bases). V lost 3 bases, J lost 5 bases, and 10 bases lay in between. The CDR3 is 14 residues long. The germline CDR1 and CDR2 sequences are KGHDR and SFDVKD. The CDR3 nucleotides are TGTGCCACCAGTGATGTGGGGGCAGACAATGAGCAGTTCTTC. It translates to CATSDVGADNEQFF.

This clonotype turned up a few times. Here the CDR3 DNA reads TGTGCCAGCAGCGTCCAAGCCATGAACACTGAAGCTTTCTTT. It translates to CASSVQAMNTEAFF. This rearrangement joins TRBV9 to TRBJ1-1; D is undetermined. V was pared by 2 bases and J by 0 bases, with 8 bases between. This CDR3 contains 14 residues. Per the germline V gene, CDR1 is SGDLS and CDR2 is YYNGEE.

This clonotype was counted between two and nine times. A much larger clone sits a single nucleotide away, making a read error possible. This chain uses TRBV29-1 with TRBJ2-6; D is perhaps TRBD1 (5 bases). Germline CDR1 is SQVTM and CDR2 is ANQGSEA. The CDR3 is 14 amino acids. CDR3 DNA sequence: TGCAGCGTTCGAAACTGGGCTGGGGCCAACGTCCCGACTTTC. Protein: CSVRNWAGANVPTF.

This clonotype has only one observation. One base away lies a much larger clone, so this may be a sequencing read error. The J gene is TRBJ2-7, the V gene TRBV2; D gene uncertain. This CDR3 is built from 12 residues. Germline V gives CDR1 SNHLY, CDR2 FYNNEI. The CDR3 DNA sequence: TGTACCAGCAGTGTATCCCTGACGGAGCAGTACTTC. It yields the protein CTSSVSLTEQYF.

The rearrangement uses TRBV20-1 and TRBJ2-5; TRBD2 matches at 11 bases. The germline gives CDR1 DFQATT, CDR2 SNEGSKA (reference sequence). This CDR3 has 13 residues. The junction had 5 bases not matched to a gene; V was cut back by 4 bases and J by 7 bases. CDR3 sequence (DNA): TGCAGTGCTAAAGCCGGGACTAGCGGGACCCAGTACTTC. Encoded protein: CSAKAGTSGTQYF.

CDR3 in DNA: TGCAGTGCAAAACAGGGGGCCCGCTACGAGCAGTACTTC. This sequence encodes CSAKQGARYEQYF. The J gene is TRBJ2-7, the V gene TRBV20-1; TRBD1 matches 9 bases. The CDR3 contains 13 residues. CDR1 and CDR2 from the germline V gene are DFQATT and SNEGSKA (reference sequence). V was clipped by 6 bases and J by 3 bases; unmatched bases: 6.

Only a few counts were recorded for this clonotype. The chain combines TRBV14 with TRBJ2-1, with D unresolved. The CDR3 runs to 11 residues. CDR1 and CDR2 from the germline V gene are SGHDN and FVKESK. V gave up 6 bases and J gave up 9 bases, with 9 bases separating them. CDR3 DNA: TGTGCCAGCAGTCCTAGAGTTGAGCAGTTCTTC. It is translated as CASSPRVEQFF. Combining the CDR3 with reference TRBV14 and TRBJ2-1 gives the whole variable domain EAGVTQFPSHSVIEKGQTVTLRCDPISGHDNLYWYRRVMGKEIKFLLHFVKESKQDESGMPNNRFLAERTGGTYSTLKVQPAELEDSGVYFCASSPRVEQFFGPGTRLTVL.

As for this clonotype: At one boundary the junction diverges from the germline segment, which might be a read error. V and J are TRBV5-1 and TRBJ2-3; perhaps TRBD1 as D (5 bases). CDR3 size: 17 residues. Germline V gives CDR1 SGHRS, CDR2 YFSETQ. The DNA of the CDR3 is TGCGACAGCAGCCCTGCCCCGACAGCACGGCAAACAGATACGCAGTATTTT. Translated: CDSSPAPTARQTDTQYF.

The chain couples TRBV28 to TRBJ2-2; D is unresolved. Germline V gene sequence: CDR1 MDHEN, CDR2 SYDVKM. V was trimmed by 5 bases and J by 4 bases, leaving 8 bases between them. The CDR3 runs 13 residues. The CDR3 here is CASSDVITGELFF. The CDR3 DNA is TGTGCCAGCAGTGACGTTATCACCGGGGAGCTGTTTTTT.

The chain joins TRBV4-2 to TRBJ1-2; D is undetermined. V gave up 2 bases and J gave up 3 bases, with 13 bases separating them. The CDR3 length is 15 residues. CDR1 is LGHNA, CDR2 YNFKEQ, per germline. The DNA for the CDR3 is TGTGCCAGCAGCCAATTCGATGTTGACGACTATGGCTACACCTTC. Protein product: CASSQFDVDDYGYTF.

CDR3 sequence reads: CSASSGLKGEQFF. For the CDR3, the DNA is TGCAGTGCTAGCAGCGGGCTCAAAGGGGAGCAGTTCTTC. The rearrangement joins TRBV20-1 to TRBJ2-1; D is perhaps TRBD2 (6 bases). This CDR3 has 13 amino acids. Trimming removed 3 bases from V and 10 bases from J, with 16 bases in between. CDR1 DFQATT and CDR2 SNEGSKA come from the germline V gene (reference sequence).

The table lists this clonotype with many counts. The chain joins TRBV12-3 or TRBV12-4 to TRBJ2-7; 12 bases agree with TRBD2. CDR3 length equals 14 residues. V was clipped by 6 bases and J by 6 bases; unmatched bases: 6. The CDR3 spells CASSMTSGSTEQYF. The DNA of the CDR3 is TGTGCCAGCAGCATGACTAGCGGGAGTACCGAGCAGTACTTC.

This clonotype was counted at least ten times. J is TRBJ2-5 and V is TRBV28, with TRBD1 matching over 8 bases. Germline trimming cut 1 base from V and 5 bases from J; bases unmatched to any gene: 9. This CDR3 has 16 amino acids. Germline values: CDR1 MDHEN, CDR2 SYDVKM. Here the CDR3 reads CASSLSDGTGGETQYF. CDR3 bases: TGTGCCAGCAGTTTATCAGATGGGACAGGTGGGGAGACCCAGTACTTC.

This chain links TRBV21-1 with TRBJ2-5. TRBV21-1 is termed a pseudogene. CDR3 length equals 13 residues. CDR3 loop: CASSKARGETQYF. The CDR3 region has the DNA TGTGCCAGCAGCAAAGCCCGCGGCGAGACCCAGTACTTC.

This sequence joins TRBV6-5 and TRBJ2-4, with TRBD2 identical over 8 bases. The J call may be in error: the DNA end matches TRBJ2-7 better. CDR3 length: 16 amino acids. The germline gives CDR1 MNHEY, CDR2 SVGAGI. This CDR3 reads CASSYKFTSGSYEQYF. CDR3 in DNA: TGTGCCAGCAGTTACAAGTTTACTAGCGGATCCTACGAGCAGTACTTC.